This TCR beta chain was profiled in a study of T cells after yellow fever vaccination. Study results and limitations: Post-booster repertoires again held most primary-vaccination clones (roughly 96% CD4, roughly 88% CD8). FACS-sorted repertoires might harbor abundant contaminating clonotypes from the bulk population. A minor fraction of clonotypes spanned both CD4 and CD8 compartments.

This CDR3 region has 13 residues. V was pared by 3 bases and J by 5 bases, with 8 bases between. The V gene's germline CDR1 is SGHTA and CDR2 FQGNSA. Making TCR cDNA involved 5'RACE template switching, which added UMIs and a universal primer site. Each CDR3 protein is one row after TCRdb ran MiXCR on the 5' RACE reads. The table records about 75,000 distinct CDR3 sequences, 7.3% of them present only once. This clonotype occurred many times. Its specificity is unknown. This chain links TRBV7-2 with TRBJ1-5; no firm D call. This sequence originates from a man younger than 35 who received the YFV17D yellow fever vaccine. Source: CD8+ T cells sorted from PBMCs, taken more than 8 days after the first yellow fever vaccination. Here the CDR3 reads CASSFIGYQPQHF. The CDR3 nucleotides read TGTGCCAGCAGCTTCATAGGGTATCAGCCCCAGCATTTT.